This TCR beta chain was sequenced for a study of shared clonotypes between healthy human individuals. This CDR3 comprises 15 residues. V lost 5 bases, J lost 2 bases, and 15 bases lay in between. CDR1 is MNHNS, CDR2 SASEGT, per germline. This clone came up once. Profiling relied on immunoSEQ multiplex PCR, and the TCRdb table lists in-frame clones only, not all of them. The sample records more than 1,200,000 clones, approximately 98.5% being singletons. Input material: naive CD4+ T cells sorted from blood. Subset described: CD45RA+ positively selected. The V gene is TRBV6-1, the J gene TRBJ1-2; D possibly corresponds to TRBD1 (5 bases). The source of this sequence is a man aged 25-45 years in good health. CDR3 nucleotide sequence: TGTGCCAGCAGTCTTACAGGAACCTTGAACTATGGCTACACCTTC. Encoded protein: CASSLTGTLNYGYTF.